Presented here are 25 T cell receptor beta chains from one specimen sequenced in a study of vaccination and CD4 T cells after COVID-19. These receptors have no identified antigens. Time point denoted: late sampling 161 to 241 days after vaccination in a few convalescent patients. Documented treatment: approximately nine-day PBMC culture with coronavirus spike peptide pools or control peptides (ViraFEST assay). An Oncomine TCR Beta short-read assay was used to sequence the DNA from cultured CD4+ T cells. From the PCR reads, TCRdb called clonotypes with MiXCR, one entry per CDR3 protein. The data show more than 20,000 distinct CDR3 sequences, with approximately 41% seen just once and approximately 5.4% held by the top ten. The specimen comprised CD4+ T cells from blood, cultured in vitro, sampled about 7 months after SARS-CoV-2 vaccination. The source of these receptors is a human donor who had recovered from COVID-19.

This rearrangement joins TRBV7-9 to TRBJ2-5, with 13 bases matching TRBD2. The CDR3 sequence is 20 residues long. CDR1 and CDR2 (germline): SEHNR, FQNEAQ (reference sequence). V dropped 5 bases and J dropped 2; count of bases not matched to a gene: 17. CDR3 protein: CASSRELAGGPRNMQETQYF. DNA for the CDR3: TGTGCCAGCAGCCGAGAACTAGCGGGAGGGCCTAGAAACATGCAAGAGACCCAGTACTTC. The full variable domain, completed using reference TRBV7-9 and TRBJ2-5, is DTGVSQNPRHKITKRGQNVTFRCDPISEHNRLYWYRQTLGQGPEFLTYFQNEAQLEKSRLLSDRFSAERPKGSFSTLEIQRTEQGDSAMYLCASSRELAGGPRNMQETQYFGPGTRLLVL.

V gene TRBV7-9 combines with J gene TRBJ1-2, with unresolved D. Trimming shortened V by 4 bases and J by 0 bases, and 9 bases separated the two germline ends. Germline assignment: CDR1 SEHNR and CDR2 FQNEAQ (reference sequence). This CDR3 comprises 14 residues. CDR3 sequence: CASSSVGTNYGYTF. The CDR3 nucleotides read TGTGCCAGCAGCTCCGTGGGGACTAACTATGGCTACACCTTC. Filled out from reference TRBV7-9 and TRBJ1-2, the complete variable domain reads DTGVSQNPRHKITKRGQNVTFRCDPISEHNRLYWYRQTLGQGPEFLTYFQNEAQLEKSRLLSDRFSAERPKGSFSTLEIQRTEQGDSAMYLCASSSVGTNYGYTFGSGTRLTVV.

The chain has TRBV20-1 and TRBJ2-7, with D perhaps matching TRBD2 (5 bases). This CDR3 region has 18 residues. Trimming stripped 6 bases from V and 0 bases from J, with 27 bases between. Germline V gene data show CDR1 as DFQATT and CDR2 as SNEGSKA (reference sequence). CDR3 protein: CSARIAPRPIYLSYEQYF. The CDR3 nucleotides read TGCAGTGCCCGAATAGCGCCTCGCCCCATATACCTCTCCTACGAGCAGTACTTC.

Details on this clonotype: The junction and the germline gene differ at one end; a read error may be behind it. The V gene is TRBV15, the J gene TRBJ1-2, with D perhaps matching TRBD1 (5 bases). Germline-derived CDR1 and CDR2 are LNHNV and YYDKDF (reference sequence). There are 15 residues in the CDR3. The CDR3 sequence is CATSRGDSLYYGYTF. The CDR3 region has the DNA TGTGCCACCAGCAGGGGAGACAGTCTTTACTATGGCTATACCTTC.

The sample holds a few counts of this clonotype. This chain connects TRBV28 to TRBJ2-1; perhaps TRBD1 as D (6 bases). Germline V gene lookup returns CDR1 MDHEN and CDR2 SYDVKM. V was pared by 8 bases and J by 0 bases, with 14 bases between. The CDR3 runs 15 residues. The CDR3 DNA reads as TGTGCCAGCGGGTCGACAGGTGACTCCTACAATGAGCAGTTCTTC. It encodes CASGSTGDSYNEQFF.

The J gene is TRBJ2-7, the V gene TRBV5-4; D remains ambiguous. V shed 6 bases and J shed 5 bases, with 15 bases lying between them. This CDR3 comprises 13 residues. Germline V CDR1 and CDR2: SGHNT, YYREEE (reference sequence). The CDR3 loop is CASTGPTRDEQYF. In nucleotides, the CDR3 is TGTGCCAGCACCGGCCCCACTCGGGACGAGCAGTACTTC.

This sequence joins TRBV5-4 and TRBJ2-7; 8 nucleotides align to TRBD2. The germline V gene has CDR1 SGHNT and CDR2 YYREEE (reference sequence). The trim removed 4 bases at V and 5 bases at J, leaving 11 bases unmatched. The CDR3 has 15 amino acids. In nucleotides, the CDR3 is TGTGCCAGCAGCGTCGCCGGGACTAGATCGGACGAGCAGTACTTC. Translation: CASSVAGTRSDEQYF.

The table lists this clonotype with a count of one. V usage is TRBV28 and J usage is TRBJ2-1; 11 bases agree with TRBD1. The CDR3 runs 23 residues. Germline V CDR1 and CDR2: MDHEN, SYDVKM. V was clipped by 3 bases and J by 1 base; unmatched bases: 23. This CDR3 is CASSFFVGWLGDRGIWSYNEQFF. In DNA form, the CDR3 reads TGTGCCAGCAGTTTCTTTGTGGGGTGGCTAGGGGACAGGGGGATTTGGTCCTACAATGAGCAGTTCTTC.

V usage is TRBV19 and J usage is TRBJ2-3, with 9 bases aligning to TRBD2. This CDR3 has 16 amino acids. Germline loops: CDR1 LNHDA, CDR2 SQIVND (reference sequence). J lost 2 bases, V lost 8 bases, and 11 bases had no gene match. The CDR3 protein is CASSPVAGVPTDTQYF. The CDR3 DNA reads TGTGCCAGTTCTCCAGTAGCGGGAGTTCCCACAGATACGCAGTATTTT.

The chain links TRBV28 to TRBJ2-2; D not resolved. The V and J ends lost 6 bases and 7 bases respectively, with 12 bases between them. This CDR3 contains 13 residues. The germline CDR1 and CDR2 sequences are MDHEN and SYDVKM. CDR3 residues: CASRGWADGELFF. The CDR3 nucleotides read TGTGCCAGCAGGGGATGGGCGGACGGGGAGCTGTTTTTT.

This chain uses TRBV10-3 with TRBJ2-1; D perhaps matches TRBD2 (6 bases). This CDR3 spans 13 amino acids. Germline CDR1 reads ENHRY; CDR2 reads SYGVKD. The V end was cut by 5 bases, the J end by 6 bases, with 11 bases between. CDR3 DNA: TGTGCCATCAGTCTAGCGTCGTCCAATGAGCAGTTCTTC. Translation: CAISLASSNEQFF.

This clonotype appeared a few times. This chain uses TRBV6-1 with TRBJ2-1; D is ambiguous. Germline CDR1 and CDR2: MNHNS and SASEGT. The V end was cut by 2 bases, the J end by 7 bases, with 18 bases between. The CDR3 has 16 residues. The chain's CDR3 is CASSELGSTWVNEQFF. CDR3 in DNA: TGTGCCAGCAGTGAACTGGGTAGCACGTGGGTAAATGAGCAGTTCTTC.

CDR3 amino acids: CASSNHRDRGLDEQYF. In DNA, the CDR3 is TGTGCCAGTAGTAACCACCGGGACAGGGGATTAGACGAGCAGTACTTC. The V gene is TRBV19, the J gene TRBJ2-7; 10 nucleotides agree with TRBD1. CDR3 length equals 16 residues. J was trimmed by 5 bases and V by 4 bases; bases with no gene match: 11. Germline CDR1 is LNHDA and CDR2 is SQIVND (reference sequence).

In its sample, this clonotype was seen a few times. The CDR3 sequence is CATSRDFNDEQFF. For the CDR3, the DNA is TGTGCCACCAGCAGAGATTTTAACGATGAGCAGTTCTTC. The J gene is TRBJ2-1, the V gene TRBV15, with D unclear. The CDR3 loop spans 13 amino acids. V shed 0 bases and J shed 8 bases, with 8 bases lying between them. Germline V gene lookup returns CDR1 LNHNV and CDR2 YYDKDF (reference sequence).

The V gene is TRBV7-6, the J gene TRBJ2-1; 8 nucleotides agree with TRBD2. The trim removed 4 bases at V and 3 bases at J, leaving 5 bases unmatched. Germline lookup yields CDR1 SGHVS and CDR2 FNYEAQ. The CDR3 extends over 15 amino acids. The CDR3, as DNA: TGTGCCAGCAGCTCCACTAGCGGAGACTACAATGAGCAGTTCTTC. Amino acid sequence: CASSSTSGDYNEQFF.

The chain uses TRBV5-1 and TRBJ2-5, with 9 bases matching TRBD1. CDR3 size: 15 residues. The trim removed 4 bases at V and 1 base at J, leaving 5 bases unmatched. CDR1 is SGHRS and CDR2 is YFSETQ in the germline V gene. The CDR3, as DNA: TGCGCCAGCAGCGCCGGACAGGGGTCCCAAGAGACCCAGTACTTC. It specifies CASSAGQGSQETQYF. Using reference TRBV5-1 and TRBJ2-5 for the parts outside the CDR3, the full variable domain is KAGVTQTPRYLIKTRGQQVTLSCSPISGHRSVSWYQQTPGQGLQFLFEYFSETQRNKGNFPGRFSGRQFSNSRSEMNVSTLELGDSALYLCASSAGQGSQETQYFGPGTRLLVL.

This clonotype was counted only a few times. V usage is TRBV27 and J usage is TRBJ2-5, with TRBD2 matching over 7 bases. This CDR3 is 14 amino acids long. Germline V gives CDR1 MNHEY, CDR2 SMNVEV (reference sequence). J lost 2 bases, V lost 5 bases, and 5 bases had no gene match. CDR3 amino acids: CASSLLAKQETQYF. CDR3 coding DNA: TGTGCCAGCAGTCTACTAGCGAAACAAGAGACCCAGTACTTC.

The V and J genes are TRBV20-1 and TRBJ2-7; 13 bases are a match to TRBD2. Germline CDR1 and CDR2: DFQATT and SNEGSKA (reference sequence). Germline trimming cut 1 base from V and 2 bases from J; bases unmatched to any gene: 5. This CDR3 has 16 residues. Here the CDR3 DNA reads TGCAGTGCTAGAGGGACTAGCGGGAGCCGCCCCTACGAGCAGTACTTC. This encodes CSARGTSGSRPYEQYF.

V gene TRBV20-1 combines with J gene TRBJ1-2; D may be TRBD1 (5 bases). Between the trimmed V and J ends, which lost 2 bases and 6 bases, there was a span of 13 bases. This CDR3 has 13 amino acids. Germline CDR1 and CDR2: DFQATT and SNEGSKA (reference sequence). CDR3 nucleotide sequence: TGCAGTGCTAGACAACAGGTCGCAGATGGCTACACCTTC. Encoded protein: CSARQQVADGYTF.

CDR3 sequence reads: CASSFRGQSQETQYF. The CDR3 nucleotides are TGTGCCAGCAGCTTCAGGGGCCAATCCCAAGAGACCCAGTACTTC. The chain is built from TRBV7-3 and TRBJ2-5, with a tentative D call TRBD1 (6 bases). Trimming removed 3 bases from V and 1 base from J, with 12 bases in between. The CDR3 loop spans 15 amino acids. Germline V gives CDR1 SGHTA, CDR2 FQGTGA.

This chain links TRBV10-3 with TRBJ2-5, with D unclear. The germline CDR1 and CDR2 sequences are ENHRY and SYGVKD. CDR3 length equals 12 residues. Trimming removed 6 bases from V and 4 bases from J, with 9 bases in between. CDR3 loop: CAIRDRSETQYF. CDR3 bases: TGTGCCATCAGAGACCGCTCAGAGACCCAGTACTTC.

J is TRBJ2-7 and V is TRBV6-1; 7 positions match TRBD1. J gave up 2 bases and V 8 bases, and 12 bases lay outside the gene matches. The length of the CDR3 is 15 residues. The germline CDR1 and CDR2 sequences are MNHNS and SASEGT. The CDR3 sequence: CASQAQRQGAYEQYF. CDR3 nucleotide sequence: TGTGCCAGCCAAGCACAAAGACAGGGCGCCTACGAGCAGTACTTC.

This clonotype turned up a few times. CDR3 nucleotide sequence: TGTGCCAGTACCGAAACCAACAGGGGGCTGAATCAGCCCCAGCATTTT. It encodes CASTETNRGLNQPQHF. The chain recombines TRBV19 with TRBJ1-5, with TRBD1 matching 9 bases. The CDR3 sequence is 16 residues long. V was clipped by 7 bases and J by 4 bases; unmatched bases: 11. In germline, CDR1 is LNHDA, CDR2 SQIVND (reference sequence).

The V gene is TRBV20-1, the J gene TRBJ1-3; 7 bases are a match to TRBD1. Germline V gene data show CDR1 as DFQATT and CDR2 as SNEGSKA (reference sequence). This CDR3 contains 14 residues. V gave up 5 bases and J gave up 0 bases; unmatched junction bases: 4. CDR3 loop: CSAARDSSGNTIYF. CDR3 bases: TGCAGTGCTGCCCGGGACAGCTCTGGAAACACCATATATTTT.

The CDR3 DNA is TGTGCCAGCAGCTTCCAGACTAGCGGGAGCTACGAGCAGTACTTC. It codes for CASSFQTSGSYEQYF. The chain links TRBV7-2 to TRBJ2-7; the match to TRBD2 covers 12 bases. This CDR3 is built from 15 residues. The V and J ends lost 3 bases and 3 bases, in that order; junction bases with no gene match: 3. In germline, CDR1 is SGHTA, CDR2 FQGNSA.